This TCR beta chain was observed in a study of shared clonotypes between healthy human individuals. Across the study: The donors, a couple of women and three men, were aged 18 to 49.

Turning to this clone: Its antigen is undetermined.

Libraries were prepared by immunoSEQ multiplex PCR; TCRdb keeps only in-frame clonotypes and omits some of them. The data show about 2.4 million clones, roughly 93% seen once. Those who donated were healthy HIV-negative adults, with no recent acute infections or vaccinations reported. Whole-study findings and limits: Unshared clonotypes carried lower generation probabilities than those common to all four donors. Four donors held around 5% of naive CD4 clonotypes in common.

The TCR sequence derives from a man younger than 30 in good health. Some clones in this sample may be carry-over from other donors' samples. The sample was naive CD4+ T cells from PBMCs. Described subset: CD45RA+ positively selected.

The CDR3 is CASRGSSYGYTF. The CDR3, as DNA: TGTGCCAGCAGAGGTTCGAGCTATGGCTACACCTTC. This chain joins TRBV25-1 and TRBJ1-2; D is uncertain. V was shortened by 6 bases and J by 4 bases, with 9 bases between the two germline ends. Germline loops: CDR1 MGHDK, CDR2 SYGVNS. This CDR3 spans 12 amino acids.